This record concerns one T cell receptor beta chain sequence. What it binds is unknown. This CDR3 has 15 amino acids. PCR amplification relied on 60 Vbeta primers (plus 13 Jbeta primers). TCRdb's table, derived via immunoSEQ multiplex PCR, lists solely in-frame clones and lacks some. The table includes 150,000 to 200,000 clones, approximately 85% detected once. The data originate from a study of cytomegalovirus exposure and HLA in healthy donors. Overall study results and limits: In a later analysis, CMV-associated beta chains were mostly HLA-associated, it appeared.

This TCR came from a woman between 50 and 59 years old in good health and CMV-seronegative. V usage is TRBV21-1 and J usage is TRBJ1-5. TRBV21-1 is a recognized pseudogene. The sequenced sample was PBMCs. The CDR3 is CASSTSWRGNQPQHF. The CDR3 DNA reads as TGTGCCAGCAGCACTTCATGGAGGGGCAATCAGCCCCAGCATTTT.